These 4 T cell receptor beta chains were sequenced from one sample in a study of shared clonotypes between healthy human individuals. Here immunoSEQ multiplex PCR was the method, and the copy in TCRdb shows in-frame clones only, minus some. The sample holds roughly 2,000,000 clones, over 85% seen once. CD45RO negativity and positive selection for CCR7 defined naive CD8 cells, a population that excluded terminally differentiated effector memory CD45RA+ cells. The sample was naive CD8+ T cells sorted from blood. These receptors all come from a man aged 18 to 35 in good health.

The chain uses TRBV30 and TRBJ1-4; 7 positions match TRBD1. The germline V gene encodes CDR1 GTSNPN and CDR2 SVGIG (reference sequence). CDR3 length: 15 residues. J gave up 2 bases and V 1 base, and 4 bases lay outside the gene matches. The CDR3 region has the DNA TGTGCCTGGAGTGGACAGGGTGGGACTAATGAAAAACTGTTTTTT. Encoded protein: CAWSGQGGTNEKLFF.

The V call is TRBV29-1, the J call TRBJ2-7; the D is unclear. V gave up 7 bases and J gave up 2 bases, with 12 bases separating them. The CDR3 is 12 residues long. Germline-derived CDR1 and CDR2 are SQVTM and ANQGSEA. The CDR3: CSAVVGTYEQYF. The CDR3, as DNA: TGCAGCGCTGTAGTTGGAACCTACGAGCAGTACTTC.

This clone showed up just once. The CDR3 spells CASSQVLGADYGYTF. CDR3 nucleotide sequence: TGCGCCAGCAGCCAAGTATTGGGGGCTGACTATGGCTACACCTTC. This sequence joins TRBV4-3 and TRBJ1-2; tentative D call: TRBD1 (6 bases). Germline CDR1 and CDR2: LGHNA and YSLEER. Trimming took 1 base from V and 3 from J, leaving 12 bases between them. This CDR3 has 15 amino acids.

V is TRBV27 and J is TRBJ1-5, with a weak D call TRBD1 (6 bases). The V and J ends lost 6 bases and 4 bases respectively, with 25 bases between them. Germline V gives CDR1 MNHEY, CDR2 SMNVEV (reference sequence). The CDR3 totals 18 residues. CDR3 sequence reads: CASSPLGTLSPSNQPQHF. The CDR3 DNA sequence: TGTGCCAGCAGCCCCCTCGGGACATTAAGCCCCTCTAATCAGCCCCAGCATTTT.